The entry below describes one T cell receptor beta chain. Its antigen is still unknown. The germline V and J ends were trimmed by 4 bases and 1 base, with 9 bases remaining between them. CDR1 and CDR2 (germline): SNHLY, FYNNEI. CDR3 length: 14 amino acids. This record comes from a study of shared clonotypes between healthy human individuals. About the research overall: CD4 naive cells filled three plates per donor, CD4 memory three, CD8 naive two and CD8 memory one. Study results and caveats: The diversity represented, both genetic and in exposure history, was limited by few donors. Clonotypes shared by all four donors outscored non-shared clonotypes in generation probability. Estimated clonotype richness was generally higher in naive than memory subsets.

Using immunoSEQ multiplex PCR, the repertoire was profiled, and TCRdb retains in-frame clones only, with some absent. The sample contains about 2.4 million clones, 80% to 95% of which appear only once. Sequenced sample: naive CD4+ T cells from PBMCs. The subset was: CD45RA+ positively selected. The chain uses TRBV2 and TRBJ2-3, with D maybe TRBD2 (5 bases). The clonotype comes from a man aged 18-30 years in good health. Some clones in this sample may be carry-over from other donors' samples. In DNA, the CDR3 is TGTGCCAGCAGTGGGACTGGGCGCACAGATACGCAGTATTTT. This encodes CASSGTGRTDTQYF. Variable domain in full (rest from reference TRBV2 and TRBJ2-3): EPEVTQTPSHQVTQMGQEVILRCVPISNHLYFYWYRQILGQKVEFLVSFYNNEISEKSEIFDDQFSVERPDGSNFTLKIRSTKLEDSAMYFCASSGTGRTDTQYFGPGTRLTVL.